This T cell receptor (beta chain) was sequenced for a study of cytomegalovirus exposure and HLA in healthy donors. Points from the study as a whole: The authors later linked a missense DCLRE1C variant to TCR beta V- and J-gene trimming.

Looked up from germline, CDR1 is SGHRS and CDR2 is YFSETQ. The CDR3 contains 16 residues. Deletions cut 0 bases from V and 1 base from J, with 10 bases between. Remarks on this clone: Its cognate antigen is unknown. The same CDR3 arises from other DNA sequences in this sample as well.

Primers included in the PCR were 60 Vbeta and 13 Jbeta primers. Here immunoSEQ multiplex PCR was the method, and the copy in TCRdb shows in-frame clones only, minus some. The sample contains 150,000 to 200,000 clones, more than 70% of which appear only once. Material: PBMCs. The origin of this receptor is a woman aged 40 to 55 in good health and CMV-seronegative. The chain carries TRBV5-1 and TRBJ2-2; weak D call: TRBD1 (6 bases). The CDR3: CASSLGGQGNTGELFF. The CDR3 region has the DNA TGCGCCAGCAGCTTGGGGGGGCAGGGGAACACCGGGGAGCTGTTTTTT. The full variable domain, its missing parts supplied by reference TRBV5-1 and TRBJ2-2, is KAGVTQTPRYLIKTRGQQVTLSCSPISGHRSVSWYQQTPGQGLQFLFEYFSETQRNKGNFPGRFSGRQFSNSRSEMNVSTLELGDSALYLCASSLGGQGNTGELFFGEGSRLTVL.